The source of this T cell receptor beta chain is a study of blood T cell repertoires in COVID-19. Background on the study: From the United States, Italy and Spain came samples of acute and convalescent COVID-19. T cells, B-cell-depleted T cells, or PBMCs provided the cDNA or gDNA that served as material.

Original methodology: The assay estimated nucleated cells by amplifying reference gene primers. The method was immunoSEQ multiplex PCR; TCRdb's version includes in-frame clones alone and lacks a portion of them. Clone size and the V and J calls come from that table; the DNA yielded D and trimming. The data show more than 85,000 clones, with around 85% seen just once and around 39% held by the top ten. This CDR3 has 12 amino acids. The clonotype originates from a man aged 80 or over with acute or convalescent COVID-19. What was sequenced was peripheral blood. This chain connects TRBV12-2 to TRBJ2-1; TRBD2 is the table's D call, not checked against the DNA. TRBV12-2 is designated a pseudogene. The CDR3 loop reads CASRLANSEQFF. In nucleotides, the CDR3 is TGTGCAAGTCGCTTAGCGAATAGTGAGCAGTTCTTC.